Listed below are T cell receptor beta chains from one sample, sequenced in a study of blood T cell repertoires in COVID-19. Measured with immunoSEQ multiplex PCR; TCRdb has only the in-frame clones, and not every one. Found here are about 330,000 clones, 70% to 90% of them singletons; the top ten hold more than 9%. Material: PBMCs or T cells enriched from blood (not recorded which). The receptors derive from a woman between 18 and 29 years old who had recovered from COVID-19. Each CDR3 is given with its conserved first and last residue. Fields, in order: D gene, J gene, V gene, clone size, CDR3 protein, CDR3 DNA. The D gene is left open where the match is weak. Not all rows give a size; the values are once, few, many and, for expanded clones, a class.

d_call: -; j_call: TRBJ2-7; v_call: TRBV28; clone_size: -; cdr3_aa: CASRREMQALSYEQYF; cdr3_nt: TGTGCCAGCCGGCGAGAGATGCAGGCGCTCTCCTACGAGCAGTACTTC
d_call: TRBD2; j_call: TRBJ2-7; v_call: TRBV6-5; clone_size: -; cdr3_aa: CASGTTYEQYF; cdr3_nt: TGTGCCAGCGGGACTACCTACGAGCAGTACTTC
d_call: -; j_call: TRBJ2-7; v_call: TRBV28; clone_size: -; cdr3_aa: CASSLISDYYEQYF; cdr3_nt: TGTGCCAGCAGTTTAATTTCAGACTACTACGAGCAGTACTTC
d_call: TRBD1; j_call: TRBJ1-2; v_call: TRBV4-1; clone_size: -; cdr3_aa: CASSQWTGGDYGYTF; cdr3_nt: TGCGCCAGCAGCCAGTGGACAGGGGGGGACTATGGCTACACCTTC
d_call: TRBD1; j_call: TRBJ2-2; v_call: TRBV29-1; clone_size: -; cdr3_aa: CSVELTGGTGELFF; cdr3_nt: TGCAGCGTTGAGTTGACAGGGGGCACCGGGGAGCTGTTTTTT
d_call: -; j_call: TRBJ1-1; v_call: TRBV4-1; clone_size: -; cdr3_aa: CASSPFGQNTEAFF; cdr3_nt: TGCGCCAGCAGCCCATTTGGACAGAACACTGAAGCTTTCTTT
d_call: -; j_call: TRBJ1-2; v_call: TRBV12-3/TRBV12-4; clone_size: once; cdr3_aa: CASSLSSGRGAF; cdr3_nt: TGTGCCAGCAGTTTATCAAGTGGCAGGGGAGCCTTC
d_call: TRBD1; j_call: TRBJ2-5; v_call: TRBV6-1; clone_size: -; cdr3_aa: CASSAAGWGQGQETQYF; cdr3_nt: TGTGCCAGCAGTGCCGCTGGGTGGGGACAGGGCCAAGAGACCCAGTACTTC
d_call: TRBD1; j_call: TRBJ1-6; v_call: TRBV6-5; clone_size: -; cdr3_aa: CASSLTGSNSPLHF; cdr3_nt: TGTGCCAGCAGTCTGACAGGGTCCAATTCACCCCTCCACTTT
d_call: -; j_call: TRBJ1-2; v_call: TRBV6-5; clone_size: -; cdr3_aa: CASSYSPQGNLGYTF; cdr3_nt: TGTGCCAGCAGTTACTCCCCGCAGGGCAATTTGGGCTACACCTTC
d_call: TRBD1; j_call: TRBJ1-1; v_call: TRBV5-1; clone_size: few; cdr3_aa: CASSLQTGTTEAFF; cdr3_nt: TGCGCCAGCAGCCTACAGACAGGGACCACTGAAGCTTTCTTT